The entry below describes one T cell receptor beta chain. CDR3 size: 16 residues. V trimming: 10 bases; J trimming: 7 bases; junction bases outside the gene matches: 12. CDR1 is LNHDA and CDR2 is SQIVND in the germline V gene (reference sequence). These data are taken from a study of blood T cell repertoires in COVID-19. Study in general: The United States, Italy and Spain provided the acute and convalescent COVID-19 samples.

Authors' data handling: From reference gene primer amplification, estimates of nucleated cell counts were derived. The assay was immunoSEQ multiplex PCR, and TCRdb's table has in-frame clones only and misses some. D and trimming were read from the DNA, whereas the V and J calls and clone size are those reported in that table. The sample has approximately 200,000 clones; roughly 85% are singletons. This study enrolled people aged 18 to 89 from roughly 22 US geographic areas. Cohort assignment relied on participant-reported clinical history. Material: PBMCs or T cells enriched from blood (not recorded which). This TCR derives from a man aged 25-45 years who had recovered from COVID-19. V and J are TRBV19 and TRBJ2-1; 14 bases line up with TRBD2. CDR3 DNA sequence: TGTGCCACCAAGCCCGGGACTAGCGGGAGTTCGAATGAGCAGTTCTTC. Residues: CATKPGTSGSSNEQFF.